Shown below are 2 T cell receptor beta chains from a single sample sequenced in a study of quantifying T cell responses using KT2 cells. About the research overall: cDNA was made from DNase-treated RNA using alpha and beta constant primers.

An oligo carrying a UMI was ligated to the cDNA 3' end. First-round PCR used 3 to 4 cycles and beta primers RC1.1 and RC1.2 covering TRBC1 and TRBC2. TCRdb itself ran the UMI-ligation and nested PCR reads through MiXCR, one entry per CDR3 protein. The sample contains around 56,000 distinct CDR3 sequences, 9% to 15% of which appear only once. The sample comprised PBMCs spiked with cells of the T cell clone KT2. The receptors come from a human donor.

This clonotype was detected a few times. The chain couples TRBV9 to TRBJ1-3; D gene ambiguous. The CDR3 sequence is 17 residues long. V lost 0 bases and J lost 0, with 13 bases in between. CDR1 and CDR2 (germline): SGDLS, YYNGEE. CDR3 in amino acids: CASSVASILTSGNTIYF. The CDR3 bases are TGTGCCAGCAGCGTAGCGTCAATATTAACCTCTGGAAACACCATATATTTT.

This clonotype was seen ten or more times. The chain couples TRBV6-2 or TRBV6-3 to TRBJ1-1, with TRBD1 as a possible D gene (6 bases). The CDR3 runs to 13 residues. Germline CDR1 reads MNHEY; CDR2 reads SVGEGT. Trimming cost V 5 bases and J 1 base, with 8 bases left between them. CDR3 sequence (DNA): TGTGCCAGCAGTAGACAGGAGAACACTGAAGCTTTCTTT. Translated, it gives CASSRQENTEAFF.